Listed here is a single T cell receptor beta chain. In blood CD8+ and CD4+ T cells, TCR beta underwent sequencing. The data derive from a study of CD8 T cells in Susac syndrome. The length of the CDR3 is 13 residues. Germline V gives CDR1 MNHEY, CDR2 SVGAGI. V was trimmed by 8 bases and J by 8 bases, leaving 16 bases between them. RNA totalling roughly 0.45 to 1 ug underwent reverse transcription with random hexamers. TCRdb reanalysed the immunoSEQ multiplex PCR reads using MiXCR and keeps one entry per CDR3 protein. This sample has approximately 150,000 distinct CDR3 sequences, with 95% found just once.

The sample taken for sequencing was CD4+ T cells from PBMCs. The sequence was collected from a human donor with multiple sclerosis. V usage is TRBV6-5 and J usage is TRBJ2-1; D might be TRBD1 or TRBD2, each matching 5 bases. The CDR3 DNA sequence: TGTGCCAGCTGGGACCATCCGGATGATGAGCAGTTCTTC. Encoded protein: CASWDHPDDEQFF.